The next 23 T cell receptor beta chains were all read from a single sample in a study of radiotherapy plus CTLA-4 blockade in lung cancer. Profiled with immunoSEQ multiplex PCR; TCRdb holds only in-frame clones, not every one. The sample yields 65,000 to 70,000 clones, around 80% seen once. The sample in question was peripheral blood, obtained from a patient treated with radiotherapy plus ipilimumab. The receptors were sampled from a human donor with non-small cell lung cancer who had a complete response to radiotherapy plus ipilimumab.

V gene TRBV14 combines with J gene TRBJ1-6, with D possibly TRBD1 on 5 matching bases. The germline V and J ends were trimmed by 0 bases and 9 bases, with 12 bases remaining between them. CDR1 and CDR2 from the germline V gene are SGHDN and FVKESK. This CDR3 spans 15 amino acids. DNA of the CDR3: TGTGCCAGCAGCCAAGATTGGGGGTTGGCTTCACCCCTCCACTTT. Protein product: CASSQDWGLASPLHF.

The CDR3 sequence is CASSELAGARDTQYF. Here the CDR3 DNA reads TGTGCCAGCAGTGAGCTAGCGGGGGCGAGAGATACGCAGTATTTT. The chain employs TRBV2 and TRBJ2-3; TRBD2 matches 10 bases. The germline V gene encodes CDR1 SNHLY and CDR2 FYNNEI. With V trimmed by 3 bases and J by 5 bases, 5 bases remained unmatched. The CDR3 runs to 15 residues.

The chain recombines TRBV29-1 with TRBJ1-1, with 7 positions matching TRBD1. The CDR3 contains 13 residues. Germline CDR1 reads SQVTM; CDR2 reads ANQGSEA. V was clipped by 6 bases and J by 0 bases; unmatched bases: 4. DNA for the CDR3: TGCAGCGTACGACAGGGCTTGAACACTGAAGCTTTCTTT. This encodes CSVRQGLNTEAFF.

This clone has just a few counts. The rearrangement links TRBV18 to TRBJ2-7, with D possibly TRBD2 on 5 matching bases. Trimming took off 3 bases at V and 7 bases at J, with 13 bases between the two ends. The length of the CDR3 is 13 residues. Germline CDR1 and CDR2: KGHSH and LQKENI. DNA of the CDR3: TGTGCCAGCTCACCTCGACGGACGGGGGAGCAGTACGTC. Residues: CASSPRRTGEQYV.

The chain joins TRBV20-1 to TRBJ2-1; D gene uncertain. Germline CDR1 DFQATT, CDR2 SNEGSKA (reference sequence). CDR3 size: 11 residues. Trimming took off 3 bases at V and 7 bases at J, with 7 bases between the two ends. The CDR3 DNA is TGCAGTGCTAGTTGGGCGAATGAGCAGTTCTTC. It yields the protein CSASWANEQFF.

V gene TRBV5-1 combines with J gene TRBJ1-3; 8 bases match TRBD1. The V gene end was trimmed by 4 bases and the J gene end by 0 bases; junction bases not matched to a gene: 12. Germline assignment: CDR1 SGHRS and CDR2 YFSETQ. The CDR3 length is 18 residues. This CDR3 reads CASSPGGTGPTSGNTIYF. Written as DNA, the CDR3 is TGCGCCAGCAGCCCCGGGGGGACAGGTCCCACCTCTGGAAACACCATATATTTT.

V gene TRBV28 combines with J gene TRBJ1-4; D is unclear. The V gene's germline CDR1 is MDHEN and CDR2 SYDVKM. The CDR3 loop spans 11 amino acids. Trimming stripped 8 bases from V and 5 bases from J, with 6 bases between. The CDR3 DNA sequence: TGTGCCAGCGGATTGAATGAAAAACTGTTTTTT. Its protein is CASGLNEKLFF.

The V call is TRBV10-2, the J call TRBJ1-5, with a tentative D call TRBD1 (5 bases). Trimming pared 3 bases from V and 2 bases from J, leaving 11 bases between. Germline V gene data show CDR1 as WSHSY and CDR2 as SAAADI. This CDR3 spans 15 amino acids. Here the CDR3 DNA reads TGCGCCAGCAGTGATGTGGGGGGGGGCAATCAGCCCCAGCATTTT. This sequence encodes CASSDVGGGNQPQHF.

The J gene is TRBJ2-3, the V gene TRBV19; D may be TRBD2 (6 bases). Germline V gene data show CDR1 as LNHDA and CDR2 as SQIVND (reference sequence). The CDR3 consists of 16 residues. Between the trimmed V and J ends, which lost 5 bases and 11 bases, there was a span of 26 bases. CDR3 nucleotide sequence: TGTGCCAGTAGTCCCTTTGAGGGAGGTTATCAGCCCAGGCAGTATTTT. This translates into CASSPFEGGYQPRQYF.

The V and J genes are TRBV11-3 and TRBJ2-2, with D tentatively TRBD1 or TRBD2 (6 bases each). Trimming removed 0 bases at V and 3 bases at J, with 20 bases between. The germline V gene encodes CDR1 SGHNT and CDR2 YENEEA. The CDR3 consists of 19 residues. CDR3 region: CASSLESGWGAGDTGELFF. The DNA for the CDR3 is TGTGCCAGCAGCTTAGAGAGTGGTTGGGGGGCCGGGGACACCGGGGAGCTGTTTTTT.

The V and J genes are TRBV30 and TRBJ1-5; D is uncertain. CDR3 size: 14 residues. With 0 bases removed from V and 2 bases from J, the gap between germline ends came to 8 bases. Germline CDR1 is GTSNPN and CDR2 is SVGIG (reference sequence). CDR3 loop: CAWSVTARNQPQHF. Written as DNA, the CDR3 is TGTGCCTGGAGTGTAACAGCGCGCAATCAGCCCCAGCATTTT.

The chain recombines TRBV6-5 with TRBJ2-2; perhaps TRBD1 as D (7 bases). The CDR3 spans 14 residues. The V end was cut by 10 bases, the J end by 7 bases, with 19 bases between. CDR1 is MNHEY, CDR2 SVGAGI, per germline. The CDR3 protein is CATSQGGLGGELFF. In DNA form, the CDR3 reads TGTGCCACATCCCAGGGGGGCCTAGGCGGGGAGCTGTTTTTT.

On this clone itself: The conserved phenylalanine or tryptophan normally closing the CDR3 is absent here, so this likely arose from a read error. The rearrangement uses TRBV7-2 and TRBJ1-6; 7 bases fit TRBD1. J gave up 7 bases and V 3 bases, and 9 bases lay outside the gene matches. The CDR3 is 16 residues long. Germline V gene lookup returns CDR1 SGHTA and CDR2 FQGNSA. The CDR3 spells CASSFLPTGLNSPLHS. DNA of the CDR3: TGTGCCAGCAGCTTCCTTCCGACAGGGCTGAATTCACCCCTCCACTCT.

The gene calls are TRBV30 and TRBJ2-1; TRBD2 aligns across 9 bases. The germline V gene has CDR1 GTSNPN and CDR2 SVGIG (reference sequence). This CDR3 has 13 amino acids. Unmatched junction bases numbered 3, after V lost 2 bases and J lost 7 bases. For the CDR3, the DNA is TGTGCCTGGAGTAGGGCGGGAGGGAATGAGCAGTTCTTC. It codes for CAWSRAGGNEQFF.

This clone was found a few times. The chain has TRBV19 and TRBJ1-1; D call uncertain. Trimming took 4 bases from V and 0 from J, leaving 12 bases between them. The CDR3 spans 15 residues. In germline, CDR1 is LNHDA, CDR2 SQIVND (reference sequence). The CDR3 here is CASSRWSTMNTEAFF. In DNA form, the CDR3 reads TGTGCCAGTAGTAGGTGGAGTACCATGAACACTGAAGCTTTCTTT.

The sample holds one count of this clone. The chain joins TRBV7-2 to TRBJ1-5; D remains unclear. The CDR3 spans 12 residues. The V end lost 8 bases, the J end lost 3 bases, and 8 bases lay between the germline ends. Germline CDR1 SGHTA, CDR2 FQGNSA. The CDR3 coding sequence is TGTGCCAGCGGCGGATACAATCAGCCCCAGCATTTT. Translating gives CASGGYNQPQHF.

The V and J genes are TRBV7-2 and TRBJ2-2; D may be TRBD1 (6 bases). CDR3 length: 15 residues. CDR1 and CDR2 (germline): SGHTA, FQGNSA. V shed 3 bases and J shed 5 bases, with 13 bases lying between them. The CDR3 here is CASSLGPGVTGELFF. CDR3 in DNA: TGTGCCAGCAGCTTGGGTCCAGGGGTGACCGGGGAGCTGTTTTTT. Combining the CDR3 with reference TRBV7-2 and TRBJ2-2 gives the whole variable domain GAGVSQSPSNKVTEKGKDVELRCDPISGHTALYWYRQSLGQGLEFLIYFQGNSAPDKSGLPSDRFSAERTGGSVSTLTIQRTQQEDSAVYLCASSLGPGVTGELFFGEGSRLTVL.

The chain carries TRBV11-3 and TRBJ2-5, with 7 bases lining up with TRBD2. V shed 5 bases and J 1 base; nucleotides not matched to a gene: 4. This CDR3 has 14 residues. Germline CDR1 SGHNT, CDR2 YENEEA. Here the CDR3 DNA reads TGTGCCAGCAGCATACTAGCGCTCCAAGAGACCCAGTACTTC. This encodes CASSILALQETQYF.

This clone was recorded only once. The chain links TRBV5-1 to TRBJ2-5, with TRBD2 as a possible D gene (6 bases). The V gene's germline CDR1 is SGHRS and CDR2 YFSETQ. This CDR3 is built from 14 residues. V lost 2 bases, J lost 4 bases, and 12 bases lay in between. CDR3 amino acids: CASSFAQEGETQYF. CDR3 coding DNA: TGCGCCAGCAGCTTTGCACAGGAGGGAGAGACCCAGTACTTC. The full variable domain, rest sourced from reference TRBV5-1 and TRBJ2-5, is KAGVTQTPRYLIKTRGQQVTLSCSPISGHRSVSWYQQTPGQGLQFLFEYFSETQRNKGNFPGRFSGRQFSNSRSEMNVSTLELGDSALYLCASSFAQEGETQYFGPGTRLLVL.

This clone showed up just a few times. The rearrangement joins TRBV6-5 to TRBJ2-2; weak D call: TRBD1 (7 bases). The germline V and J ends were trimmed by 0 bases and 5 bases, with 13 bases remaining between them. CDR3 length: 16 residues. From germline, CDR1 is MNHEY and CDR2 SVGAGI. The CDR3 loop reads CASSYSMTGRTGELFF. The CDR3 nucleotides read TGTGCCAGCAGTTACTCGATGACAGGGAGGACCGGGGAGCTGTTTTTT.

The CDR3 here is CAWSVRVRENTEAFF. CDR3 DNA: TGTGCCTGGAGTGTACGGGTCAGGGAGAACACTGAAGCTTTCTTT. The rearrangement uses TRBV30 and TRBJ1-1, with D possibly matching TRBD1 (5 bases). This CDR3 contains 15 residues. V lost 0 bases and J lost 1, with 12 bases in between. Germline loops: CDR1 GTSNPN, CDR2 SVGIG (reference sequence). Looking up the rest from reference TRBV30 and TRBJ1-1 gives the full variable domain: SQTIHQWPATLVQPVGSPLSLECTVEGTSNPNLYWYRQAAGRGLQLLFYSVGIGQISSEVPQNLSASRPQDRQFILSSKKLLLSDSGFYLCAWSVRVRENTEAFFGQGTRLTVV.

CDR3: CASSVWANQPQHF. DNA for the CDR3: TGTGCCAGCAGCGTATGGGCCAATCAGCCCCAGCATTTT. This sequence joins TRBV9 and TRBJ1-5; no reliable D call. The CDR3 runs 13 residues. CDR1 SGDLS and CDR2 YYNGEE come from the germline V gene. The V and J ends lost 1 base and 3 bases respectively, with 5 bases between them.

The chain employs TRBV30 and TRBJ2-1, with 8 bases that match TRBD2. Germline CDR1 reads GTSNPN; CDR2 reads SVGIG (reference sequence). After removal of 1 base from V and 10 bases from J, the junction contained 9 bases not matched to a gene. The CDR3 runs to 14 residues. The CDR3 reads CAWSGGSGGREQFF. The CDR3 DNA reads TGTGCCTGGAGTGGAGGTAGTGGCGGGAGGGAGCAGTTCTTC.